Sequencing of this TCR beta chain was carried out in a study of blood T cell repertoires in COVID-19 (TCRdb year 2020). Turning to the overall study: Samples covering the acute and convalescent phases of COVID-19 were provided by collaborators in the United States, Italy and Spain. The material from the prospective study consisted of cDNA or gDNA derived from T cells, B-cell-depleted T cells, or PBMCs. Deeply sampled blood TCRbeta repertoires from subjects exposed to, actively infected with, or recovered from COVID-19 were included in the dataset. The repertoires were released in a freely available public database meant as a resource for research on the immune response to SARS-CoV-2. Samples came from the ongoing ImmuneRACE study (first 160 participants) plus 1,254 subjects from 6 global collaborators. A de-identified subject ID, COVID-19 status, age in years and sex were almost always included in the sample metadata. Where available, HLA class I and class II types were obtained from metadata supplied by the sample provider rather than from assay-based typing.

A few counts support this clone. No cognate antigen has been identified for it. No much larger clone is present one base from it, and per-base qualities are unavailable. Collaborating institutions collected whole blood in K2EDTA tubes following their own protocols. For TCRbeta analysis, collaborator samples were shipped as frozen whole blood, as isolated PBMCs, or as DNA extracted from either sample type. TCRbeta CDR3 regions were amplified from genomic DNA by means of the immunoSEQ Assay, a bias-controlled multiplex PCR. The original methods were these. The number of nucleated cells in each sample was estimated by amplification of reference gene primers within the assay. To quantify the absolute abundance of each unique TCRbeta CDR3 rearrangement, sequence reads were collapsed and filtered. Productive Simpson clonality was computed per sample as the square root of Simpson's diversity index over productive rearrangements. In its TCRdb copy, this immuneACCESS table keeps in-frame sequences only and misses some clones. Where compared with another copy, unresolved V genes explain less than half of these, and the others have no known cause. V and J calls and clone size are given by that table; D and trimming were obtained from the DNA. A total of tens of thousands of clones appear in this sample, about 86% of them only once. The ten biggest clones cover roughly 6.3% of the sample.

The CDR3 runs 11 amino acids, cysteine and phenylalanine included. This entry keeps only the CDR3 DNA: 33 bases, framed from base 1. Trimming removed 3 bases from V and 8 bases from J, leaving 8 bases between the germline ends. The germline V gene (reference sequence) specifies SGHNT as CDR1 and YYREEE as CDR2. Overall study results and their limits: The quantity of clinical and demographic metadata differed by source and by participant and was supplied without curation.

The source is a man aged 55 to 70 with acute or convalescent COVID-19. The sequence links TRBV5-4 to TRBJ1-2; a confident D gene designation cannot be given. Sequencing was done on a sample of peripheral blood. The sequenced DNA: TGTGCCAGCAGCTATGGGAGGGGCTACACCTTC. Its protein is CASSYGRGYTF.